The 10 T cell receptor beta chains below come from one sample, sequenced in a study of Ad26.COV2.S vaccination and SARS-CoV-2 variants. Noted treatment: some 20 received Ad26.COV2.S at low or high dose, single or two shots; about 5 received placebo; per-sample allocation not given. Samples came from day 63 after the first vaccine or placebo injection. The table came from immunoSEQ multiplex PCR; TCRdb's copy has only in-frame clones and leaves some out. This table holds around 300,000 clones, 90% found once. The source was peripheral blood, collected in a trial of Ad26.COV2.S vaccine versus placebo. The source of these receptors is a person aged 18-65 years who received the Ad26.COV2.S COVID-19 vaccine or a placebo.

Note on this clone: The same CDR3 is also encoded by other DNA sequences in this sample. The chain links TRBV29-1 to TRBJ1-1; D ambiguous. From germline, CDR1 is SQVTM and CDR2 ANQGSEA. The CDR3 totals 14 residues. The ends were cut back, 4 bases at V and 0 bases at J, with 12 bases in the middle. The CDR3 DNA sequence: TGCAGCGTTGGATCGGCCGGGCTGAACACTGAAGCTTTCTTT. Protein sequence: CSVGSAGLNTEAFF.

This chain connects TRBV14 to TRBJ1-6, with D possibly being TRBD1 (6 bases). CDR3 length: 14 residues. Trimming took 5 bases from V and 7 from J, leaving 12 bases between them. In germline, CDR1 is SGHDN, CDR2 FVKESK. The CDR3 protein is CASSASGVNSPLHF. In nucleotides, the CDR3 is TGTGCCAGCAGCGCGTCAGGGGTAAATTCACCCCTCCACTTT.

This rearrangement joins TRBV6-6 to TRBJ2-5; the D gene is possibly TRBD1 (6 bases). The CDR3 has 17 amino acids. Germline V gene sequence: CDR1 MNHNY, CDR2 SVGAGI (reference sequence). V lost 5 bases and J 3 bases, leaving 22 bases between the germline ends. CDR3 sequence: CASSRYVGRGTKETQYF. The CDR3 coding sequence is TGTGCCAGCAGTCGATATGTGGGCAGGGGTACCAAAGAGACCCAGTACTTC.

V usage is TRBV4-1 and J usage is TRBJ1-2; 9 bases match TRBD1. The CDR3 is 17 residues long. Germline CDR1 reads MGHRA; CDR2 reads YSYEKL. The V gene end was trimmed by 2 bases and the J gene end by 1 base; junction bases not matched to a gene: 8. The CDR3 is CASSQRSLGQGNYGYTF. Written as DNA, the CDR3 is TGCGCCAGCAGCCAAAGGTCGCTGGGACAGGGTAACTATGGCTACACCTTC.

This clone was observed a few times. V usage is TRBV4-3 and J usage is TRBJ1-1; D might be TRBD1 (5 bases). Germline-derived CDR1 and CDR2 are LGHNA and YSLEER. Trimming removed 4 bases from V and 1 base from J, with 13 bases in between. This CDR3 spans 15 amino acids. The CDR3 DNA sequence: TGCGCCAGCAGCCTTCAACTAACAGGGAACACTGAAGCTTTCTTT. Its protein is CASSLQLTGNTEAFF.

The gene calls are TRBV20-1 and TRBJ1-1; D is unclear. The CDR3 contains 10 residues. Deletions cut 5 bases from V and 1 base from J, with 2 bases between. The germline V gene has CDR1 DFQATT and CDR2 SNEGSKA (reference sequence). DNA for the CDR3: TGCAGTGCTGCGAACACTGAAGCTTTCTTT. Translating it yields CSAANTEAFF.

This clone was observed a handful of times. The CDR3 spells CASSLEGGTLYGYTF. The CDR3 DNA is TGTGCCAGCAGCTTAGAAGGAGGGACACTCTACGGCTACACCTTC. This chain connects TRBV11-2 to TRBJ1-2, with D possibly matching TRBD1 (6 bases). Trimming pared 0 bases from V and 8 bases from J, leaving 16 bases between. CDR3 length equals 15 residues. The germline CDR1 and CDR2 sequences are SGHAT and FQNNGV.

This chain uses TRBV5-1 with TRBJ1-2; D perhaps matches TRBD1 (6 bases). The V and J ends lost 0 bases and 8 bases respectively, with 17 bases between them. Germline CDR1 reads SGHRS; CDR2 reads YFSETQ. This CDR3 has 15 residues. The CDR3 DNA sequence: TGCGCCAGCAGCTTGGATCAGGGGACCTATCCCGGCTACACCTTC. The encoded protein is CASSLDQGTYPGYTF.

The chain has TRBV4-3 and TRBJ1-4, with TRBD1 matching over 8 bases. This CDR3 contains 15 residues. Germline V gene sequence: CDR1 LGHNA, CDR2 YSLEER. Trimming at V came to 4 bases and at J to 6 bases, leaving 7 bases not matched to a gene. The CDR3 sequence is CASSRTGQGYEKLFF. The CDR3 DNA reads TGCGCCAGCAGCCGTACTGGACAGGGATATGAAAAACTGTTTTTT.

This chain links TRBV4-1 with TRBJ1-4; no clear D gene. The V gene lost 4 bases and the J gene lost 2 bases, with 23 bases spanning the gap. The germline V gene encodes CDR1 MGHRA and CDR2 YSYEKL. The CDR3 runs 19 residues. DNA for the CDR3: TGCGCCAGCAGCCTTAGACACGAACCGATCTTAGGGACTAATGAAAAACTGTTTTTT. Its translation is CASSLRHEPILGTNEKLFF.